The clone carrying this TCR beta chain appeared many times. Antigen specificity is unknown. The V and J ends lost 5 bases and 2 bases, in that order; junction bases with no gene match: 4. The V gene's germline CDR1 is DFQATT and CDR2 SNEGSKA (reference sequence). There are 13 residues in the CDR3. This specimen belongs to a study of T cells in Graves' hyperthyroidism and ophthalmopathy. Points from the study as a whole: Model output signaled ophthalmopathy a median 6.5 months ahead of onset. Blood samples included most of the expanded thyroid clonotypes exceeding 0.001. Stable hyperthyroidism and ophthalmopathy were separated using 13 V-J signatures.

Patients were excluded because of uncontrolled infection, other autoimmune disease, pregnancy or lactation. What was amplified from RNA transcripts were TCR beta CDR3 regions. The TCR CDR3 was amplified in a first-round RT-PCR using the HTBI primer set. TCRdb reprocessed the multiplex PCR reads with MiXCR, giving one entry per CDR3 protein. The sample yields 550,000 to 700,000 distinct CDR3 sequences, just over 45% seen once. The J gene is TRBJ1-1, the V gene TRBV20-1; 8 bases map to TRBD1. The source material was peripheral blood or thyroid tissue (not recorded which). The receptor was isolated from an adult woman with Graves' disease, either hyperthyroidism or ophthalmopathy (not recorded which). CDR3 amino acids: CSAPGTGNTEAFF. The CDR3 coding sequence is TGCAGTGCTCCCGGGACAGGTAACACTGAAGCTTTCTTT.